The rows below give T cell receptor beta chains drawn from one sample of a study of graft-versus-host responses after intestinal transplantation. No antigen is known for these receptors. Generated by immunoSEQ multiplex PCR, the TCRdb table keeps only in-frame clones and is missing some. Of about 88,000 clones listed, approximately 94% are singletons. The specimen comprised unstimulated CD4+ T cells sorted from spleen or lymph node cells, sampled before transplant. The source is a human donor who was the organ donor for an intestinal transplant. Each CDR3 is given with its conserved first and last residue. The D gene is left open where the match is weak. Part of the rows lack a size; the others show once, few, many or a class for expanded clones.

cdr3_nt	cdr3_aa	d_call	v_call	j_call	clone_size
TGTGCCAGCAGTTTCAACAGAAACAATCAGCCCCAGCATTTT	CASSFNRNNQPQHF	-	TRBV2	TRBJ1-5	-
TGCGCCAGCAGTCGGCCAAGGCATCCGTACAATGAAAAACTGTTTTTT	CASSRPRHPYNEKLFF	-	TRBV23-1	TRBJ1-4	-
TGTGCCAGCAGCTTAGGAGGCCGGAATGAGCAGTTCTTC	CASSLGGRNEQFF	-	TRBV7-9	TRBJ2-1	-
TGTGCCAGCAAGGCAGGGGTGGGCTACACCTTC	CASKAGVGYTF	-	TRBV2	TRBJ1-2	-
TGTGCCAGCAAGTCACCAGGGTCTGGAAACACCATATATTTT	CASKSPGSGNTIYF	-	TRBV5-4	TRBJ1-3	-
TGTGCCAGCAGCTTGGCGGGGACCGCCGTGGGCACTGAAGCTTTCTTT	CASSLAGTAVGTEAFF	-	TRBV5-4	TRBJ1-1	-
TGTGCCAGCAGCTTAGGGTCTGCCGTGGGCAATCAGCCCCAGCATTTT	CASSLGSAVGNQPQHF	-	TRBV7-8	TRBJ1-5	-
TGTGCCAGCAGCCACCGGGACCCCGCGATAGATACGCAGTATTTT	CASSHRDPAIDTQYF	-	TRBV7-9	TRBJ2-3	-
TGTGCCAGCAGACCTGGACAGGGGCACTACGAGCAGTACTTC	CASRPGQGHYEQYF	TRBD1	TRBV6-6	TRBJ2-7	-
TGTGCCAGCAGCGTAGACTCGACTAGCGGGTCCTACGAGCAGTACTTC	CASSVDSTSGSYEQYF	TRBD2	TRBV9	TRBJ2-7	-
TGTGCCAGCTTGGGGGCCGTTGACACTGAAGCTTTCTTT	CASLGAVDTEAFF	-	TRBV2	TRBJ1-1	once
TGTGCCATCAGCCTGACAGGGCCCAACACTGAAGCTTTCTTT	CAISLTGPNTEAFF	TRBD1	TRBV10-3	TRBJ1-1	-
TGTGCCTGGAGTAATCCCGGGACCACGTACAATGAGCAGTTCTTC	CAWSNPGTTYNEQFF	-	TRBV30	TRBJ2-1	-
TGTGCCAGCAGCGTAGCCCCCCCCAGCGGGGGGGAGGAGACCCAGTACTTC	CASSVAPPSGGEETQYF	TRBD2	TRBV9	TRBJ2-5	-
TGTGCCAGTAGTCTGCGGACAGGCCGCCCTGATACGCAGTATTTT	CASSLRTGRPDTQYF	TRBD1	TRBV19	TRBJ2-3	-
TGTGCCAGCAGCCGGTATGCGGGACAGACCTACGAGCAGTACTTC	CASSRYAGQTYEQYF	-	TRBV27	TRBJ2-7	-